The next 24 T cell receptor beta chains were all read from a single sample in a study of neoadjuvant anti-PD-1 for oral cavity cancer. Time point of the sample: after neoadjuvant nivolumab, at surgical resection. Generated by immunoSEQ multiplex PCR, the TCRdb table keeps only in-frame clones and is missing some. The data contain roughly 46,000 clones, 60% to 80% of them singletons. This specimen consisted of PBMCs, obtained after nivolumab (anti-PD-1) treatment. The receptor source for this set is a person aged 40 to 85 with oral cavity squamous cell carcinoma.

V is TRBV6-1 and J is TRBJ2-7; tentative D call: TRBD1 (6 bases). The germline V gene encodes CDR1 MNHNS and CDR2 SASEGT. Trimming shortened V by 3 bases and J by 4 bases, and 13 bases separated the two germline ends. The CDR3 has 14 amino acids. CDR3 DNA sequence: TGTGCCAGCAGTGAGGGGGCAGGGCCGTACGAGCAGTACTTC. The encoded protein is CASSEGAGPYEQYF.

The chain uses TRBV6-5 and TRBJ2-1, with 7 bases identical to TRBD2. Germline values: CDR1 MNHEY, CDR2 SVGAGI. The CDR3 totals 13 residues. V lost 7 bases, J lost 6 bases, and 6 bases stayed unmatched. In nucleotides, the CDR3 is TGTGCCAGCACCCTGGGACTACGCAATGAGCAGTTCTTC. Its translation: CASTLGLRNEQFF.

The V call is TRBV5-1, the J call TRBJ1-4, with a weak D call TRBD1 (5 bases). Trimming took off 3 bases at V and 8 bases at J, with 14 bases between the two ends. The length of the CDR3 is 14 residues. CDR1 is SGHRS, CDR2 YFSETQ, per germline. CDR3 loop: CASSWGPLGEKLFF. The CDR3 DNA reads as TGCGCCAGCAGCTGGGGACCCCTGGGAGAAAAACTGTTTTTT.

The chain uses TRBV27 and TRBJ2-3; D is undetermined. Trimming left V 4 bases short and J 0 bases short, with 11 bases between. Germline V gene sequence: CDR1 MNHEY, CDR2 SMNVEV (reference sequence). CDR3 length: 15 amino acids. CDR3: CASSSWTRSTDTQYF. Written as DNA, the CDR3 is TGTGCCAGCAGTTCATGGACGAGAAGCACAGATACGCAGTATTTT.

V usage is TRBV2 and J usage is TRBJ2-3, with D perhaps assigned TRBD1 or TRBD2 (5 bases each). The germline gives CDR1 SNHLY, CDR2 FYNNEI. V gave up 0 bases and J gave up 2 bases, with 12 bases separating them. CDR3 length equals 16 residues. The CDR3 protein is CASSEAVTGTTDTQYF. CDR3 sequence (DNA): TGTGCCAGCAGTGAAGCGGTAACGGGGACCACAGATACGCAGTATTTT. Looking up the rest from reference TRBV2 and TRBJ2-3 gives the full variable domain: EPEVTQTPSHQVTQMGQEVILRCVPISNHLYFYWYRQILGQKVEFLVSFYNNEISEKSEIFDDQFSVERPDGSNFTLKIRSTKLEDSAMYFCASSEAVTGTTDTQYFGPGTRLTVL.

This clone is deemed medium-sized. The genes are TRBV2 and TRBJ2-7; TRBD2 might be the D (6 bases). This CDR3 region has 13 residues. Trimming shortened V by 7 bases and J by 4 bases, and 14 bases separated the two germline ends. Germline V gene lookup returns CDR1 SNHLY and CDR2 FYNNEI. The CDR3 loop reads CASTRGGNYEQYF. The DNA for the CDR3 is TGTGCCAGCACCCGGGGAGGTAATTACGAGCAGTACTTC.

The chain employs TRBV15 and TRBJ2-3; D unclear. This CDR3 is built from 12 residues. Trimming pared 4 bases from V and 2 bases from J, leaving 4 bases between. Germline V gene lookup returns CDR1 LNHNV and CDR2 YYDKDF (reference sequence). CDR3: CATSTYTDTQYF. The CDR3 DNA reads as TGTGCCACCAGCACCTACACAGATACGCAGTATTTT.

About this clone itself: Other DNA sequences in the sample encode the same CDR3. This chain links TRBV30 with TRBJ1-1; no firm D call. This CDR3 region has 12 residues. Germline lookup yields CDR1 GTSNPN and CDR2 SVGIG (reference sequence). V lost 2 bases and J lost 1, with 5 bases in between. The CDR3 protein is CAWSRRNTEAFF. Written as DNA, the CDR3 is TGTGCCTGGAGTCGTAGGAACACTGAAGCTTTCTTT.

J is TRBJ2-2 and V is TRBV19; D is perhaps TRBD1 (6 bases). The V gene's germline CDR1 is LNHDA and CDR2 SQIVND (reference sequence). The V end lost 3 bases, the J end lost 3 bases, and 14 bases lay between the germline ends. The CDR3 has 16 residues. CDR3: CASSIGGGRDTGELFF. The CDR3 DNA sequence: TGTGCCAGTAGTATTGGTGGGGGCAGGGACACCGGGGAGCTGTTTTTT.

This chain joins TRBV5-1 and TRBJ2-2; a weak D match, TRBD2 (5 bases). Germline-derived CDR1 and CDR2 are SGHRS and YFSETQ. The CDR3 runs to 15 residues. The V gene lost 3 bases and the J gene lost 4 bases, with 13 bases spanning the gap. The CDR3 DNA reads as TGCGCCAGCAGCTATTCGGGGTCGAGCACCGGGGAGCTGTTTTTT. As protein: CASSYSGSSTGELFF.

The CDR3 DNA is TGTGCCAGCAGTGAATCGGAGGTCCGAACAGATACGCAGTATTTT. As protein: CASSESEVRTDTQYF. The rearrangement links TRBV25-1 to TRBJ2-3, with D maybe TRBD2 (5 bases). CDR3 length equals 15 residues. Between the trimmed V and J ends, which lost 1 base and 3 bases, there was a span of 11 bases. Germline CDR1 and CDR2: MGHDK and SYGVNS.

This clone appeared a few times. This CDR3 is CASSLGGTGFGSPLHF. The CDR3 nucleotides read TGTGCCAGCAGCTTAGGAGGGACAGGGTTCGGTTCACCCCTCCACTTT. The rearrangement links TRBV7-8 to TRBJ1-6; 9 nucleotides line up with TRBD1. The CDR3 length is 16 residues. Trimming took 1 base from V and 9 from J; bases not matched to a gene: 7. In germline, CDR1 is SGHVS, CDR2 FQNEAQ. Looking up the rest from reference TRBV7-8 and TRBJ1-6 gives the full variable domain: GAGVSQSPRYKVAKRGQDVALRCDPISGHVSLFWYQQALGQGPEFLTYFQNEAQLDKSGLPSDRFFAERPEGSVSTLKIQRTQQEDSAVYLCASSLGGTGFGSPLHFGNGTRLTVT.

This sequence joins TRBV9 and TRBJ2-3, with D tentatively TRBD2 (6 bases). The CDR3 contains 16 residues. Germline loops: CDR1 SGDLS, CDR2 YYNGEE. The V end was cut by 3 bases, the J end by 5 bases, with 19 bases between. DNA of the CDR3: TGTGCCAGCAGCGCCCAAGGCAGACTAGTTATAGATACGCAGTATTTT. It specifies CASSAQGRLVIDTQYF.

As DNA, the CDR3 is TGTGCCAGTAGTAGAGCGAATGAAAAACTGTTTTTT. It is translated as CASSRANEKLFF. This rearrangement joins TRBV19 to TRBJ1-4; D remains ambiguous. The CDR3 extends over 12 amino acids. Germline assignment: CDR1 LNHDA and CDR2 SQIVND (reference sequence). V lost 4 bases to trimming and J lost 5 bases, with 5 bases between them.

This clone was recorded a few times. The gene calls are TRBV4-1 and TRBJ2-7, with 9 nucleotides matching TRBD2. V lost 4 bases to trimming and J lost 1 base; unmatched junction nucleotides: 5. CDR3 length: 15 residues. The germline V gene has CDR1 MGHRA and CDR2 YSYEKL. The CDR3 sequence: CASSPASGISYEQYF. CDR3 nucleotides: TGCGCCAGCAGCCCCGCTAGCGGGATTTCCTACGAGCAGTACTTC.

The V gene is TRBV11-3, the J gene TRBJ2-7, with 7 bases matching TRBD1. Trimming at V came to 5 bases and at J to 6 bases, leaving 7 bases not matched to a gene. Germline CDR1 reads SGHNT; CDR2 reads YENEEA. This CDR3 has 13 amino acids. Here the CDR3 DNA reads TGTGCCAGCAGCCAGGGGGTCGGCGGCGAGCAGTACTTC. Translation: CASSQGVGGEQYF.

This chain joins TRBV5-6 and TRBJ1-2; unclear D gene. Germline lookup yields CDR1 SGHDT and CDR2 YYEEEE. Trimming pared 0 bases from V and 2 bases from J, leaving 11 bases between. CDR3 length: 15 amino acids. The CDR3 loop is CASSLVHSLNYGYTF. The CDR3 DNA sequence: TGTGCCAGCAGCTTGGTACACAGTTTAAACTATGGCTACACCTTC.

The chain couples TRBV5-1 to TRBJ2-5; 10 bases map to TRBD1. The V segment lost 4 bases and the J segment 2 bases; nucleotides outside the gene matches: 5. The CDR3 has 15 residues. The V gene's germline CDR1 is SGHRS and CDR2 YFSETQ. CDR3 sequence: CASSRTGGSQETQYF. The CDR3 DNA is TGCGCCAGCAGCAGGACAGGGGGGTCTCAAGAGACCCAGTACTTC.

The chain is built from TRBV6-1 and TRBJ2-3, with 9 bases matching TRBD1. J gave up 4 bases and V 3 bases, and 8 bases lay outside the gene matches. This CDR3 is 16 amino acids long. Germline V CDR1 and CDR2: MNHNS, SASEGT. The CDR3 nucleotides are TGTGCCAGCAGTGATCAGACAGGGGGTGGATCAGATACGCAGTATTTT. Its protein product is CASSDQTGGGSDTQYF.

The chain joins TRBV7-3 to TRBJ2-3, with D unresolved. Germline CDR1 SGHTA, CDR2 FQGTGA. The length of the CDR3 is 14 residues. Trimming removed 1 base from V and 4 bases from J, with 9 bases in between. CDR3 coding DNA: TGTGCCAGCAGCTTAAGGTCCAGCCCAGATACGCAGTATTTT. Its translation is CASSLRSSPDTQYF. The full variable domain, its missing parts supplied by reference TRBV7-3 and TRBJ2-3, is GAGVSQTPSNKVTEKGKYVELRCDPISGHTALYWYRQSLGQGPEFLIYFQGTGAADDSGLPNDRFFAVRPEGSVSTLKIQRTERGDSAVYLCASSLRSSPDTQYFGPGTRLTVL.

This chain links TRBV5-1 with TRBJ2-1, with 7 bases lining up with TRBD1. Unmatched junction bases numbered 9, after V lost 0 bases and J lost 6 bases. CDR3 size: 16 residues. Germline CDR1 SGHRS, CDR2 YFSETQ. The CDR3 region is CASSLVPGYRGNEQFF. CDR3 in DNA: TGCGCCAGCAGCTTGGTACCCGGTTACAGGGGCAATGAGCAGTTCTTC.

The rearrangement links TRBV27 to TRBJ2-1, with a tentative D call TRBD1 (6 bases). This CDR3 has 15 amino acids. Per the germline V gene, CDR1 is MNHEY and CDR2 is SMNVEV (reference sequence). The germline V and J ends were trimmed by 6 bases and 4 bases, with 16 bases remaining between them. The chain's CDR3 is CASRSTGSPYNEQFF. In DNA, the CDR3 is TGTGCCAGCAGATCCACAGGGAGCCCTTACAATGAGCAGTTCTTC.

The CDR3 here is CASSPVLSRRGDTQYF. The CDR3 DNA reads as TGTGCCAGCAGTCCCGTCCTATCCCGCCGAGGGGATACGCAGTATTTT. V is TRBV27 and J is TRBJ2-3; the D gene is possibly TRBD2 (5 bases). The CDR3 extends over 16 amino acids. CDR1 and CDR2 from the germline V gene are MNHEY and SMNVEV (reference sequence). The ends were cut back, 5 bases at V and 6 bases at J, with 21 bases in the middle.

V is TRBV7-2 and J is TRBJ1-4; D is uncertain. V gave up 4 bases and J gave up 4 bases, with 7 bases separating them. Germline CDR1 SGHTA, CDR2 FQGNSA. The CDR3 spans 13 residues. In DNA form, the CDR3 reads TGTGCCAGCAGCTCGCTCATTAATGAAAAACTGTTTTTT. Encoded protein: CASSSLINEKLFF.